This is a list of T cell receptor beta chains from one sample in a study of monozygotic twins with inflammatory bowel disease. TCRdb re-analyzed the 5' RACE reads; it lists each CDR3 protein once, without DNA. The listing records approximately 120,000 distinct CDR3 sequences. The sample comprised blood. Source of these receptors: a human donor with ulcerative colitis or Crohn's disease, or a healthy co-twin of an affected twin (not recorded which). CDR3s include the opening cysteine and the closing phenylalanine or tryptophan.

V	J	CDR3
TRBV2	TRBJ2-7	CASSETHRVYEQYF
TRBV29-1	TRBJ1-2	CSATENYGYTF
TRBV14	TRBJ1-5	CASRERGNPQPQHF
TRBV5-1	TRBJ2-5	CTSSLAKAGEYQETQYF
TRBV7-9	TRBJ2-1	CASSSFLLGDEQFF
TRBV2	TRBJ1-5	CASNFLTGGGQPQHF
TRBV7-2	TRBJ2-7	CASSPRGREGGYEQYF
TRBV9	TRBJ1-2	CASSIEGNGYGYTF
TRBV11-1	TRBJ1-1	CASSPTGNTEAFF
TRBV6-5	TRBJ1-1	CASSFNREPNTEAFF
TRBV5-1	TRBJ1-1	CASSSSGRMNTEAFF
TRBV7-2	TRBJ1-6	CASSSIGVYNSPLHF
TRBV12-3/TRBV12-4	TRBJ1-2	CASSPQPFNYGYTF
TRBV29-1	TRBJ2-7	CSVESRDSYEQYF
TRBV6-2/TRBV6-3	TRBJ2-1	CASSLAYEQFF
TRBV27	TRBJ1-4	CASSPGGRSEKLFF
TRBV20-1	TRBJ2-7	CSARGQSGDISYEQYF
TRBV2	TRBJ2-7	CASSGQGYEQYF
TRBV7-9	TRBJ1-1	CASSLAGRGSRGAFF
TRBV7-8	TRBJ2-7	CASSSMTRGLNEQYF
TRBV6-5	TRBJ1-5	CASSYDGRGDQPQHF
TRBV12-3/TRBV12-4	TRBJ1-2	CASSLQIGYGYTF
TRBV12-3/TRBV12-4	TRBJ2-5	CASSSLGGETQYF
TRBV5-1	TRBJ1-1	CASSLIPGLDTEAFF
TRBV18	TRBJ1-2	CASSPPGQGKGYTF
TRBV5-6	TRBJ1-5	CASSLAGQGYQPQHF
TRBV7-6	TRBJ2-5	CASSLGSSLQTQYF
TRBV20-1	TRBJ2-6	CSAWSSSGANVLTF
TRBV2	TRBJ2-7	CASSEAEQSDTYEQYF
TRBV20-1	TRBJ2-2	CSASRGTSDTGELFF
TRBV7-2	TRBJ2-7	CASSPRDRVYEQYF
TRBV28	TRBJ2-2	CASRRSLNSGELFF
TRBV7-6	TRBJ2-3	CASSPLADTQYF
TRBV4-3	TRBJ2-3	CASSPAQGGADTQYF
TRBV9	TRBJ1-5	CASSVGSGELQPQHF